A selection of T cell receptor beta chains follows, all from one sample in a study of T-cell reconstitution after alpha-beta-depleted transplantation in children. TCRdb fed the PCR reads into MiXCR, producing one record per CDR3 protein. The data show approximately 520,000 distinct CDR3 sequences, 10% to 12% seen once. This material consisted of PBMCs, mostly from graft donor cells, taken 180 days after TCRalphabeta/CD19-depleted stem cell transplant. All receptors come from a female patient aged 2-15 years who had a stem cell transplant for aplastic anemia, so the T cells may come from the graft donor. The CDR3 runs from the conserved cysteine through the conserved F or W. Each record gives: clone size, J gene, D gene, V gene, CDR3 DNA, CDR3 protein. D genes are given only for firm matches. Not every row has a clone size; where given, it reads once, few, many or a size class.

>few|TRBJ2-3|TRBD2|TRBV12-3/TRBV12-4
TGTGCCAGCAGTTTAGGAGGGACTAGCGGGAGGGTGACAGATACGCAGTATTTT
CASSLGGTSGRVTDTQYF
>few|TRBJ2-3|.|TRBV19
TGTGCCAGTACCTCCCAGACCTCCTTTCCCACAGATACGCAGTATTTT
CASTSQTSFPTDTQYF
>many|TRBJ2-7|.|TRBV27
TGTGCCAGCAGCCCCAGGGTGAGGTACGAGCAGTACTTC
CASSPRVRYEQYF
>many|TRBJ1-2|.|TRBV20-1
TGCAGTCAGGCCAGGGAATATGGCTACACCTTC
CSQAREYGYTF
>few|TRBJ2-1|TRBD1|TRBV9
TGTGCCAGCAGCGTAGGACGGGGCGGGACAGGGGTGTTAAATGAGCAGTTCTTC
CASSVGRGGTGVLNEQFF
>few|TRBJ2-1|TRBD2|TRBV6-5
TGTGCCAGCAGTTATCTTGGACTAGCAGTTGAGCAGTTCTTC
CASSYLGLAVEQFF
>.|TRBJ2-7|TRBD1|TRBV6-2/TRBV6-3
TGTGCCAGCTTACGGGACAGTGCGAAGGAGCAGTACTTC
CASLRDSAKEQYF
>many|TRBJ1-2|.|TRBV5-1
TGCGCCAGCAGCTTAGGATCTGGTGGCTACACCTTC
CASSLGSGGYTF
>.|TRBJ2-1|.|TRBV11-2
TGTGCCAGCAGCTTAGAGTTGGGTGGGCCGTACAATGAGCAGTTCTTC
CASSLELGGPYNEQFF
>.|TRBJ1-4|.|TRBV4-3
TGCGCCAGCAGCCAACCCAGTCGCCCGGGACACATTAATGAAAAACTGTTTTTT
CASSQPSRPGHINEKLFF
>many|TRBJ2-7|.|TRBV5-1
TGCGCCAGCAGCCACGGGACGGTGGACTCCTACGAGCAGTACTTC
CASSHGTVDSYEQYF
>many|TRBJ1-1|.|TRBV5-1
TGCGCCAGCAGCTTGGATCCAGGGGAGGGCACTGAAGCTTTCTTT
CASSLDPGEGTEAFF
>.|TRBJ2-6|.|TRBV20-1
TGCAGTGCGGAACTCCGGGACGGACACTCTGGGGCCAACGTCCTGACTTTC
CSAELRDGHSGANVLTF
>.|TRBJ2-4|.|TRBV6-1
TGTGCCAGCAGTCCCGCCAGGAAGGCCAAAAACATTCAGTACTTC
CASSPARKAKNIQYF
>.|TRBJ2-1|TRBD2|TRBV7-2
TGTGCCAGCAGCTTTTATAGCGGGAGGGTGGGGAATGAGCAGTTCTTC
CASSFYSGRVGNEQFF
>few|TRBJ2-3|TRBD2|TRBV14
TGTGCCAGCAGCCAAGATCCCTGGACTAGCGGGAGCACAGATACGCAGTATTTT
CASSQDPWTSGSTDTQYF
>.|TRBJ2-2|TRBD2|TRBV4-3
TGCGCCAGCAGCCGCAAGGAGCGGGAAACGAACACCGGGGAGCTGTTTTTT
CASSRKERETNTGELFF
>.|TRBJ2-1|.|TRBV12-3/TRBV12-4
TGTGCCAGCGACAAATGGGCGGTGGGTTTAGACAATGAGCAGTTCTTC
CASDKWAVGLDNEQFF
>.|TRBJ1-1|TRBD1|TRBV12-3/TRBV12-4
TGTGCCAGCAGTCCACAAGAAATAGGGACAGGGAGGACTGAAGCTTTCTTT
CASSPQEIGTGRTEAFF
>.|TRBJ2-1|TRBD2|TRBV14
TGTGCCAGCAGCCGCTACCTAGCGGGAGCGTACAATGAGCAGTTCTTC
CASSRYLAGAYNEQFF
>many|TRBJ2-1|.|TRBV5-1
TGCGCCAGCAGCGGGGCCGGGACCGTAACTGACAATGAGCAGTTCTTC
CASSGAGTVTDNEQFF
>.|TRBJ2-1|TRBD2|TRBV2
TGTGCCAGCAGTGAGGTCGGGAGGACCTACAATGAGCAGTTCTTC
CASSEVGRTYNEQFF
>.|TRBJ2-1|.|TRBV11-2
TGTGCCAGCAGCTTAGATAGTATAGCTTTCCTGATGCCAGCTACTGATTTCTACAATGAGCAGTTCTTC
CASSLDSIAFLMPATDFYNEQFF
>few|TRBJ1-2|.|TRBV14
TGTGCCAGCAGCCAAATCGGCTACTATGGCTACACCTTC
CASSQIGYYGYTF
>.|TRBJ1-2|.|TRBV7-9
TGTGCCAGCAGCTTAGCAGAGATCTATGGCTACACCTTC
CASSLAEIYGYTF
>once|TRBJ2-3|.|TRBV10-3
TGTGCCATCTCAGGACGGGATACGCAGTATTTT
CAISGRDTQYF
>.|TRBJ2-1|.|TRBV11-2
TGTGCCAGCAGCAGTAGAGGGTTTGGGCTAGCGAACGGGAATGAGCAGTTCTTC
CASSSRGFGLANGNEQFF
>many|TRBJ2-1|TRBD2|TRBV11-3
TGTGCCAGCAGCTTAGGTTTCCTGACTAGCGGGAGGTGGGATGAGCAGTTCTTC
CASSLGFLTSGRWDEQFF
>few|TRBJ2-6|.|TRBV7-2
TGTGCCAGCAGCTTAGTAGGGGCAGCCTCTGGGGCCAACGTCCTGACTTTC
CASSLVGAASGANVLTF
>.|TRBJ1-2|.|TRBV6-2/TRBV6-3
TGTGCCAGCAGTCTAGGACGGATTAACTATGGCTACACCTTC
CASSLGRINYGYTF
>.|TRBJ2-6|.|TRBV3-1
TGTGCCAGCAGCCAAGGGGGGTCTGGGGCCAACGTCCTGACTTTC
CASSQGGSGANVLTF
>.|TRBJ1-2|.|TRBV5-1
TGCGCCAGCAGCTTGGAGACAGGACACCGAGCTAACTATGGCTACACCTTC
CASSLETGHRANYGYTF
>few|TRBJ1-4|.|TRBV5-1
TGCGCCAGCAGCCGGGTAGCGGTAGGATCGGCCGGCTATGCAACTAATGAAAAACTGTTTTTT
CASSRVAVGSAGYATNEKLFF
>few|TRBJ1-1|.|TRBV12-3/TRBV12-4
TGTGCCAGCAGTCCTAGGGGTCCCCGGGCCCCGAACACTGAAGCTTTCTTT
CASSPRGPRAPNTEAFF
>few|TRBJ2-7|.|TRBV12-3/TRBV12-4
TGTGCCAGCAGGTCCTGGGGGGCTGATGAGCAGTACTTC
CASRSWGADEQYF
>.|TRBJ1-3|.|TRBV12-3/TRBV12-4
TGTGCCAGCCACATGGGTGGAAACACCATATATTTT
CASHMGGNTIYF
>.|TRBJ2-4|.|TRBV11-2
TGTGCCAGCAGCTTAGTCTCCCGGGGAGGCCGAGCCAAAAACATTCAGTACTTC
CASSLVSRGGRAKNIQYF
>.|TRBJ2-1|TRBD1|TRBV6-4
TGTGCCAGCAGCAGACAGGGGCACTACAATGAGCAGTTCTTC
CASSRQGHYNEQFF
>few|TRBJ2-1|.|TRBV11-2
TGTGCCAGCAGCTCCCTCAGAAGACCTCGCTCGGGGCAGTTCTTC
CASSSLRRPRSGQFF
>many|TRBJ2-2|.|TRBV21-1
TGTGCCAGCAGCAAAGAGGGCCGATCCCATGACACCGGGGAGCTGTTTTTT
CASSKEGRSHDTGELFF
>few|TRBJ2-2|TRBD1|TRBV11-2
TGTGCCAGCCTTCGGGGGGACAGGGGTTCAGTGGGAAACACCGGGGAGCTGTTTTTT
CASLRGDRGSVGNTGELFF
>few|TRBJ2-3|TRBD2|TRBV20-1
TGCAGTGCTAGAGATGAGGAGGGCGGGAGAGATACGCAGTATTTT
CSARDEEGGRDTQYF
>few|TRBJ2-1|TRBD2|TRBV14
TGTGCCAGCAGCCCTCCGGGACTAGCTAGATACAATGAGCAGTTCTTC
CASSPPGLARYNEQFF
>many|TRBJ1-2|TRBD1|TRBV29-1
TGCAGCGCAGAATTCCGGGACAGAATTTATGGCTACACCTTC
CSAEFRDRIYGYTF
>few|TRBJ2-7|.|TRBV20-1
TGCAGTGCTACGGGATTCAACGAGCAGTACTTC
CSATGFNEQYF
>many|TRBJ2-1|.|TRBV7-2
TGTGCCAGCAGCCTGTCTGGGTACAATGAGCAGTTCTTC
CASSLSGYNEQFF
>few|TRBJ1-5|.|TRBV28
TGTGCCAGCAGTTTACCACAGGACAGACAGCCCCAGCATTTT
CASSLPQDRQPQHF
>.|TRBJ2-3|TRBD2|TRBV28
TGTGCCAGCAATTTCTGGACTAGCGCCACCACAGATACGCAGTATTTT
CASNFWTSATTDTQYF
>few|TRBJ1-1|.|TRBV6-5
TGTGCCAGCAGTTCGGGGACTCCCCGAGGAGCTTTCTTT
CASSSGTPRGAFF
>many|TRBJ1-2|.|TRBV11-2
TGTGCCAGCAGCTCCCTCGGGGGAACTAACTATGGCTACACCTTC
CASSSLGGTNYGYTF
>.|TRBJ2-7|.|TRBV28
TGTGCCAGCAGTCTCTTACTCGACAGTACCTTCTACGAGCAGTACTTC
CASSLLLDSTFYEQYF
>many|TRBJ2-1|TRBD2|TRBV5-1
TGCGCCAGCAGCTCCACAGGGACTAGCTACAATGAGCAGTTCTTC
CASSSTGTSYNEQFF
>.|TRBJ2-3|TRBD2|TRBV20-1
TGCAGTGCTACACCCTCCGGGACTAGCCGGGTTAGTTGGGCAGATACGCAGTATTTT
CSATPSGTSRVSWADTQYF
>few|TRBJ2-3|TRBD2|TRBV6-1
TGTGCCAGCAGACCAACTAGCGGGGCGGATACGCAGTATTTT
CASRPTSGADTQYF
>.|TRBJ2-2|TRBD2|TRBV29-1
TGCAGCGCAAAGCTACCGGGACTAGCTTTACCAAACACCGGGGAGCTGTTTTTT
CSAKLPGLALPNTGELFF
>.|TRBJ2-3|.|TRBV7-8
TGTGCCAGCAGCCCAGGGGGACTATACTTAGATACGCAGTATTTT
CASSPGGLYLDTQYF
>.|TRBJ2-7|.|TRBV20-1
TGCAGTGCTAGTGGACGACACGAGCAGTACTTC
CSASGRHEQYF